The 15 T cell receptor beta chains below all came from one sample that was sequenced in a study of technical replicates of blood from a few donors. Data came from immunoSEQ multiplex PCR; TCRdb stores just in-frame clones and leaves some out. This table holds 74,000 or so clones, 80% to 95% found once. Material for sequencing was T cells isolated from PBMCs. These receptors came from a human donor in good health.

The chain carries TRBV25-1 and TRBJ2-4; 9 bases map to TRBD1. The CDR3 consists of 13 residues. The V segment lost 4 bases and the J segment 9 bases; nucleotides outside the gene matches: 4. Per the germline V gene, CDR1 is MGHDK and CDR2 is SYGVNS. This CDR3 reads CASSGTGESIQYF. CDR3 nucleotide sequence: TGTGCCAGCAGTGGGACAGGGGAGAGCATTCAGTACTTC.

The rearrangement links TRBV7-8 to TRBJ2-5; 10 nucleotides agree with TRBD2. Germline V gene data show CDR1 as SGHVS and CDR2 as FQNEAQ. V lost 2 bases, J lost 4 bases, and 4 bases stayed unmatched. The CDR3 spans 15 residues. In DNA form, the CDR3 reads TGTGCCAGCAGCTTACTAGCGGGAGAGGGAGAGACCCAGTACTTC. Encoded protein: CASSLLAGEGETQYF.

The chain uses TRBV6-5 and TRBJ2-2; possible D gene TRBD1, 5 bases. Trimming removed 4 bases at V and 11 bases at J, with 11 bases between. The germline V gene has CDR1 MNHEY and CDR2 SVGAGI. This CDR3 has 12 amino acids. CDR3 sequence (DNA): TGTGCCAGCAGTTTAAGGGGTCAAGAGCTGTTTTTT. Encoded protein: CASSLRGQELFF.

CDR3 residues: CASSLGGLLTNTIYF. The CDR3 DNA reads TGTGCCAGCAGCTTGGGGGGGCTCCTGACAAACACCATATATTTT. This chain links TRBV7-9 with TRBJ1-3; weak D call: TRBD1 (6 bases). Germline CDR1 and CDR2: SEHNR and FQNEAQ (reference sequence). Trimming removed 3 bases at V and 6 bases at J, with 15 bases between. The CDR3 runs to 15 residues.

The chain recombines TRBV6-5 with TRBJ2-7; tentative D call: TRBD1 (6 bases). Per germline, CDR1 MNHEY and CDR2 SVGAGI. The CDR3 spans 12 residues. The V and J ends lost 10 bases and 4 bases respectively, with 14 bases between them. This CDR3 reads CATRARGYEQYF. CDR3 coding DNA: TGTGCCACCAGGGCCAGGGGTTACGAGCAGTACTTC.

The genes are TRBV19 and TRBJ2-3, with D perhaps matching TRBD1 (8 bases). The germline V gene encodes CDR1 LNHDA and CDR2 SQIVND (reference sequence). The CDR3 sequence is 17 residues long. V dropped 0 bases and J dropped 7 bases, with 20 bases sitting between them. In DNA form, the CDR3 reads TGTGCCAGTAGTATAGAATCAAATGGACAGGGACTAAATACGCAGTATTTT. It encodes CASSIESNGQGLNTQYF.

V is TRBV7-9 and J is TRBJ2-3; 10 bases match TRBD2. Unmatched junction bases numbered 4, after V lost 4 bases and J lost 3 bases. CDR1 is SEHNR and CDR2 is FQNEAQ in the germline V gene (reference sequence). The CDR3 sequence is 15 residues long. The CDR3 spells CASSSPGLATDTQYF. The CDR3 DNA reads TGTGCCAGCAGCTCCCCGGGACTAGCGACAGATACGCAGTATTTT.

This chain joins TRBV28 and TRBJ2-7; 8 bases line up with TRBD1. V shed 2 bases and J 5 bases; nucleotides not matched to a gene: 5. The germline V gene encodes CDR1 MDHEN and CDR2 SYDVKM. This CDR3 contains 14 residues. CDR3 bases: TGTGCCAGCAGTTTAAGACAGGGGCGGAACGAGCAGTACTTC. Protein: CASSLRQGRNEQYF.

The genes are TRBV7-6 and TRBJ2-2, with 11 bases lining up with TRBD2. The CDR3 consists of 17 residues. V shed 5 bases and J 6 bases; nucleotides not matched to a gene: 11. The V gene's germline CDR1 is SGHVS and CDR2 FNYEAQ. CDR3 protein: CASSPPPGTSGAGELFF. DNA for the CDR3: TGTGCCAGCAGCCCGCCGCCCGGGACTAGCGGTGCCGGGGAGCTGTTTTTT.

The chain joins TRBV11-3 to TRBJ2-5, with 11 bases lining up with TRBD2. J lost 4 bases, V lost 5 bases, and 6 bases had no gene match. Germline CDR1 SGHNT, CDR2 YENEEA. The CDR3 totals 15 residues. This CDR3 reads CASSDSGTSGETQYF. The DNA of the CDR3 is TGTGCCAGCAGCGATTCCGGGACTAGCGGAGAGACCCAGTACTTC.

The chain uses TRBV7-8 and TRBJ2-1, with 8 nucleotides matching TRBD1. The V gene end was trimmed by 4 bases and the J gene end by 2 bases; junction bases not matched to a gene: 4. The CDR3 covers 15 residues. Per germline, CDR1 SGHVS and CDR2 FQNEAQ. The CDR3 region is CASSWGQAPYNEQFF. As DNA, the CDR3 is TGTGCCAGCAGCTGGGGACAGGCACCCTACAATGAGCAGTTCTTC. The full variable domain, rest sourced from reference TRBV7-8 and TRBJ2-1, is GAGVSQSPRYKVAKRGQDVALRCDPISGHVSLFWYQQALGQGPEFLTYFQNEAQLDKSGLPSDRFFAERPEGSVSTLKIQRTQQEDSAVYLCASSWGQAPYNEQFFGPGTRLTVL.

The J gene is TRBJ2-2, the V gene TRBV10-2; TRBD1 agrees at 9 bases. The CDR3 extends over 16 amino acids. J was trimmed by 6 bases and V by 0 bases; bases with no gene match: 5. Germline values: CDR1 WSHSY, CDR2 SAAADI. In DNA form, the CDR3 reads TGCGCCAGCAGTGAGTCAGAGACAGGGGGGGCCGGGGAGCTGTTTTTT. It is translated as CASSESETGGAGELFF.

V and J are TRBV5-1 and TRBJ2-3; D possibly corresponds to TRBD1 (6 bases). In germline, CDR1 is SGHRS, CDR2 YFSETQ. Trimming stripped 2 bases from V and 1 base from J, with 11 bases between. The CDR3 extends over 15 amino acids. CDR3 residues: CASSFVAGGTDTQYF. CDR3 DNA sequence: TGCGCCAGCAGCTTTGTGGCAGGGGGCACAGATACGCAGTATTTT.

The chain couples TRBV7-8 to TRBJ1-1; a possible D gene is TRBD1 (6 bases). CDR1 SGHVS and CDR2 FQNEAQ come from the germline V gene. The germline V and J ends were trimmed by 0 bases and 4 bases, with 9 bases remaining between them. The CDR3 extends over 14 amino acids. CDR3 region: CASSLAPGATEAFF. For the CDR3, the DNA is TGTGCCAGCAGCTTAGCGCCAGGGGCCACTGAAGCTTTCTTT.

This clone was counted between two and nine times. The J gene is TRBJ1-1, the V gene TRBV6-5; D uncertain. CDR1 and CDR2 (germline): MNHEY, SVGAGI. The CDR3 is 13 residues long. Trimming took off 11 bases at V and 4 bases at J, with 17 bases between the two ends. CDR3 sequence: CAARGQQFTEAFF. DNA for the CDR3: TGTGCCGCGAGAGGTCAGCAATTCACTGAAGCTTTCTTT.